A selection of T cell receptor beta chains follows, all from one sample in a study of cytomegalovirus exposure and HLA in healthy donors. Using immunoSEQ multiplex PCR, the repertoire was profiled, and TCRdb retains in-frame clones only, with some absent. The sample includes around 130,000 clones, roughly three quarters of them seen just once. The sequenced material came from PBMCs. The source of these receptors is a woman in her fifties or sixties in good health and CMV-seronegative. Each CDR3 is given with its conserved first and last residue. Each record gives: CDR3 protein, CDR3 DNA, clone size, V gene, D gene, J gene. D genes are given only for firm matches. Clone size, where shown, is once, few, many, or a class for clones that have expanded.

CDR3aa: CASSYSRPPMDTQYF
CDR3nt: TGTGCCAGCAGTTACTCGAGGCCCCCGATGGATACGCAGTATTTT
abundance: .
v_gene: TRBV6-5
d_gene: .
j_gene: TRBJ2-3

CDR3aa: CASSFSNSGLVSNTGELFF
CDR3nt: TGTGCCAGCAGCTTCTCAAACTCGGGACTGGTTTCAAACACCGGGGAGCTGTTTTTT
abundance: .
v_gene: TRBV7-2
d_gene: .
j_gene: TRBJ2-2

CDR3aa: CASSLGGSGGVQYF
CDR3nt: TGTGCCAGCAGCTTAGGGGGTAGCGGGGGGGTACAGTACTTC
abundance: few
v_gene: TRBV7-3
d_gene: TRBD2
j_gene: TRBJ2-4

CDR3aa: CASTASGANVLTF
CDR3nt: TGTGCCAGCACTGCGTCCGGGGCCAACGTCCTGACTTTC
abundance: .
v_gene: TRBV6-1
d_gene: .
j_gene: TRBJ2-6

CDR3aa: CASSLLSPEAQHF
CDR3nt: TGTGCCAGCAGCCTGCTTTCCCCCGAGGCCCAGCATTTT
abundance: .
v_gene: TRBV7-8
d_gene: .
j_gene: TRBJ1-5

CDR3aa: CASSPGFWRSYEQYF
CDR3nt: TGTGCCAGCAGTCCCGGTTTTTGGAGGAGCTACGAGCAGTACTTC
abundance: .
v_gene: TRBV6-1
d_gene: .
j_gene: TRBJ2-7

CDR3aa: CASSPGWTLEGTGELFF
CDR3nt: TGTGCCAGCAGCCCTGGCTGGACCTTGGAGGGCACCGGGGAGCTGTTTTTT
abundance: .
v_gene: TRBV5-8
d_gene: .
j_gene: TRBJ2-2

CDR3aa: CASSEWAGNTGELFF
CDR3nt: TGTGCCAGCAGTGAATGGGCAGGCAACACCGGGGAGCTGTTTTTT
abundance: .
v_gene: TRBV5-8
d_gene: .
j_gene: TRBJ2-2

CDR3aa: CAISDHGTGETGYGYTF
CDR3nt: TGTGCCATCAGTGACCACGGGACAGGGGAGACGGGCTATGGCTACACCTTC
abundance: few
v_gene: TRBV10-3
d_gene: TRBD1
j_gene: TRBJ1-2

CDR3aa: CASTPTGTGNGYTF
CDR3nt: TGTGCCAGCACCCCGACAGGGACAGGCAATGGCTACACCTTC
abundance: .
v_gene: TRBV6-1
d_gene: TRBD1
j_gene: TRBJ1-2

CDR3aa: CASSILGRNLDTEAFF
CDR3nt: TGTGCCAGCAGTATTCTGGGCAGAAATCTCGACACTGAAGCTTTCTTT
abundance: .
v_gene: TRBV28
d_gene: .
j_gene: TRBJ1-1

CDR3aa: CASSLRTGGANVLTF
CDR3nt: TGTGCCAGCAGTTTGAGGACAGGTGGGGCCAACGTCCTGACTTTC
abundance: .
v_gene: TRBV28
d_gene: TRBD1
j_gene: TRBJ2-6

CDR3aa: CASSPDRPPYNEQFF
CDR3nt: TGTGCCAGCTCACCAGACAGGCCTCCCTACAATGAGCAGTTCTTC
abundance: few
v_gene: TRBV18
d_gene: .
j_gene: TRBJ2-1

CDR3aa: CASGATGPGNTIYF
CDR3nt: TGTGCCAGCGGCGCGACAGGCCCTGGAAACACCATATATTTT
abundance: .
v_gene: TRBV7-9
d_gene: .
j_gene: TRBJ1-3

CDR3aa: CASSHYSGRDEQYF
CDR3nt: TGTGCCAGCAGCCATTATAGCGGGAGAGACGAGCAGTACTTC
abundance: .
v_gene: TRBV4-2
d_gene: TRBD2
j_gene: TRBJ2-7

CDR3aa: CASSLEGGRSPYEQYF
CDR3nt: TGTGCCAGCAGCTTAGAAGGCGGGAGGTCCCCCTACGAGCAGTACTTC
abundance: few
v_gene: TRBV7-3
d_gene: TRBD2
j_gene: TRBJ2-7

CDR3aa: CASSSSRRGETQYF
CDR3nt: TGTGCCAGCAGCTCTTCACGCAGGGGCGAGACCCAGTACTTC
abundance: .
v_gene: TRBV7-2
d_gene: .
j_gene: TRBJ2-5

CDR3aa: CASSSRQGAEAFF
CDR3nt: TGTGCCAGCAGCTCCCGACAGGGGGCTGAAGCTTTCTTT
abundance: .
v_gene: TRBV7-6
d_gene: TRBD1
j_gene: TRBJ1-1

CDR3aa: CASGTGLVYNSPLHF
CDR3nt: TGTGCCAGCGGAACAGGGTTGGTCTATAATTCACCCCTCCACTTT
abundance: .
v_gene: TRBV5-5
d_gene: .
j_gene: TRBJ1-6

CDR3aa: CASSLRQPDPYEQYF
CDR3nt: TGTGCCAGCAGCCTGAGACAACCCGACCCCTACGAGCAGTACTTC
abundance: .
v_gene: TRBV5-5
d_gene: .
j_gene: TRBJ2-7

CDR3aa: CASCAAGGPSYEQYF
CDR3nt: TGTGCCAGCTGCGCGGCGGGAGGACCCTCCTACGAGCAGTACTTC
abundance: .
v_gene: TRBV18
d_gene: TRBD2
j_gene: TRBJ2-7

CDR3aa: CASSFPSGGTYNEQFF
CDR3nt: TGTGCCAGCAGCTTCCCTAGCGGGGGGACCTACAATGAGCAGTTCTTC
abundance: .
v_gene: TRBV5-4
d_gene: TRBD2
j_gene: TRBJ2-1

CDR3aa: CASSLTRSTDTQYF
CDR3nt: TGTGCCAGCAGCTTGACCCGGAGTACAGATACGCAGTATTTT
abundance: once
v_gene: TRBV7-3
d_gene: .
j_gene: TRBJ2-3

CDR3aa: CASRAGPSTEAFF
CDR3nt: TGTGCCAGCAGGGCGGGGCCATCCACTGAAGCTTTCTTT
abundance: .
v_gene: TRBV6-1
d_gene: .
j_gene: TRBJ1-1

CDR3aa: CASSIGLAGGGLYEQYF
CDR3nt: TGTGCCAGTAGTATAGGACTAGCGGGAGGCGGTCTCTACGAGCAGTACTTC
abundance: .
v_gene: TRBV19
d_gene: TRBD2
j_gene: TRBJ2-7

CDR3aa: CASSPEGGLTEAFF
CDR3nt: TGTGCCAGTAGCCCCGAGGGGGGGCTGACTGAAGCTTTCTTT
abundance: .
v_gene: TRBV19
d_gene: .
j_gene: TRBJ1-1

CDR3aa: CASRGSVETQYF
CDR3nt: TGCGCCAGCCGCGGATCGGTAGAGACCCAGTACTTC
abundance: .
v_gene: TRBV4-1
d_gene: .
j_gene: TRBJ2-5

CDR3aa: CASSVVGGGRETQYF
CDR3nt: TGTGCCAGCAGTGTAGTAGGGGGCGGAAGAGAGACCCAGTACTTC
abundance: .
v_gene: TRBV6-1
d_gene: TRBD1
j_gene: TRBJ2-5

CDR3aa: CSGLRRETETQYF
CDR3nt: TGCAGCGGCCTCAGGAGGGAAACAGAGACCCAGTACTTC
abundance: .
v_gene: TRBV29-1
d_gene: .
j_gene: TRBJ2-5

CDR3aa: CASSKIAYEQYF
CDR3nt: TGTGCCAGCAGCAAAATCGCCTACGAGCAGTACTTC
abundance: .
v_gene: TRBV21-1
d_gene: .
j_gene: TRBJ2-7

CDR3aa: CASSPPEVDTQYF
CDR3nt: TGTGCCAGCTCACCACCGGAGGTAGATACGCAGTATTTT
abundance: .
v_gene: TRBV18
d_gene: .
j_gene: TRBJ2-3

CDR3aa: CASSLWTGAGANVLTF
CDR3nt: TGTGCCAGCAGTCTCTGGACAGGGGCTGGGGCCAACGTCCTGACTTTC
abundance: .
v_gene: TRBV28
d_gene: TRBD1
j_gene: TRBJ2-6

CDR3aa: CASSSRTGEWGNTIYF
CDR3nt: TGTGCCAGCAGTTCAAGGACAGGGGAATGGGGAAACACCATATATTTT
abundance: .
v_gene: TRBV28
d_gene: TRBD1
j_gene: TRBJ1-3

CDR3aa: CASKLGLAGGAGDTQYF
CDR3nt: TGTGCCAGCAAGCTTGGTTTAGCGGGGGGGGCTGGAGATACGCAGTATTTT
abundance: once
v_gene: TRBV7-2
d_gene: TRBD2
j_gene: TRBJ2-3

CDR3aa: CASSFRTGIQPQHF
CDR3nt: TGTGCCAGCAGTTTCCGGACAGGGATTCAGCCCCAGCATTTT
abundance: .
v_gene: TRBV6-6
d_gene: TRBD1
j_gene: TRBJ1-5

CDR3aa: CASTHGGNIQYF
CDR3nt: TGTGCCAGCACCCACGGTGGAAACATTCAGTACTTC
abundance: .
v_gene: TRBV11-2
d_gene: .
j_gene: TRBJ2-4

CDR3aa: CASSPLQGGSYNEQFF
CDR3nt: TGTGCCAGCTCACCATTACAGGGGGGCTCCTACAATGAGCAGTTCTTC
abundance: .
v_gene: TRBV18
d_gene: TRBD1
j_gene: TRBJ2-1

CDR3aa: CASSSSVGELFF
CDR3nt: TGTGCCAGCAGTTCTAGTGTCGGGGAGCTGTTTTTT
abundance: .
v_gene: TRBV28
d_gene: .
j_gene: TRBJ2-2

CDR3aa: CASSETGGVAFF
CDR3nt: TGTGCCAGCAGTGAGACAGGGGGCGTTGCTTTCTTT
abundance: few
v_gene: TRBV28
d_gene: TRBD1
j_gene: TRBJ1-1

CDR3aa: CASSPPRPREPYEQYF
CDR3nt: TGTGCCAGCAGCCCCCCGAGGCCCCGGGAACCCTACGAGCAGTACTTC
abundance: .
v_gene: TRBV7-6
d_gene: .
j_gene: TRBJ2-7

CDR3aa: CASSIAQDSYEQYF
CDR3nt: TGTGCCAGTAGTATAGCCCAGGACAGCTACGAGCAGTACTTC
abundance: .
v_gene: TRBV19
d_gene: .
j_gene: TRBJ2-7

CDR3aa: CASSASGTSGSSYEQYF
CDR3nt: TGTGCCAGCAGTGCGTCCGGGACTAGCGGGAGTTCCTACGAGCAGTACTTC
abundance: .
v_gene: TRBV6-1
d_gene: TRBD2
j_gene: TRBJ2-7

CDR3aa: CASADSVEQYF
CDR3nt: TGTGCCAGCGCCGACTCCGTAGAGCAGTACTTC
abundance: .
v_gene: TRBV19
d_gene: .
j_gene: TRBJ2-7

CDR3aa: CASSSSQGGNYGYTF
CDR3nt: TGTGCCAGCAGCTCCTCCCAGGGAGGAAACTATGGCTACACCTTC
abundance: few
v_gene: TRBV6-5
d_gene: .
j_gene: TRBJ1-2

CDR3aa: CASYSGGLGGELFF
CDR3nt: TGTGCCAGCTATAGCGGGGGACTCGGCGGGGAGCTGTTTTTT
abundance: .
v_gene: TRBV6-5
d_gene: TRBD2
j_gene: TRBJ2-2

CDR3aa: CASSLEGSQETQYF
CDR3nt: TGCGCCAGCAGCTTGGAGGGGTCCCAAGAGACCCAGTACTTC
abundance: .
v_gene: TRBV5-1
d_gene: .
j_gene: TRBJ2-5